The T cell receptor beta chain under discussion was sequenced for a study of T cell repertoires in cytomegalovirus infection (dated by TCRdb to between 2018 and 2021). With regard to the full study: The peptide stimulations were aimed at well-studied HLA-B-restricted epitopes as well as recently identified HLA-C-restricted CMV epitopes, whose presentation resists viral immunomodulation. The HLA type of each donor mattered for the analysis, because public TCR beta signatures pointed to carriage of CMV infection along with the matching HLA type.

The run used an Illumina HiSeq 1500. TCRdb took the public reads, trimmed them with fastp at Q25, ran MiXCR for clone calling and kept in-frame beta chains. One record per CDR3 amino acid sequence lists the most common genes and DNA. For this sample there are some 54,000 distinct CDR3 sequences; 20% appear just once. Roughly 75% of the sample is taken by the ten largest. In this sample, this clonotype turned up a few times. Its antigen has not been determined. Base quality data are lacking; no much larger clone is found one base away. Per the germline V gene, SGHTA is the CDR1 and FQGNSA is the CDR2. The CDR3 goes from the cysteine to the phenylalanine over 13 residues. The read is trimmed to its CDR3 DNA, 39 bases read in frame from base 1. V is shortened by 4 bases, J by 3 bases, and the region joining them spans 8 bases. Paper-wide results and their limitations: Cumulative frequency of public TCR beta family members discriminated carriers of CMV infection plus the relevant HLA type in this cohort and an independent approximately 370-donor cohort. The ex vivo response was dominated by HLA-C-restricted CMV-specific TCR beta clonotypes, which also provided the single most frequent clonotype in two of eight donors.

The meaning of the sample's treatment or condition label: in vitro stimulation with specific CMV peptide epitopes to enrich CMV-specific T cells. The chain is made from TRBV7-2 and TRBJ2-3, with the D gene not confidently named. The sequence derives from a human donor in good health (CMV status not recorded). Some clones in this sample may be carry-over from other donors' samples. The material sequenced was CD8+ T cells from cultured PBMCs, taken from culture after CMV antigen stimulation. The CDR3 region reads CASSSLGTDTQYF. The DNA reads TGTGCCAGCAGCTCCCTCGGAACAGATACGCAGTATTTT.